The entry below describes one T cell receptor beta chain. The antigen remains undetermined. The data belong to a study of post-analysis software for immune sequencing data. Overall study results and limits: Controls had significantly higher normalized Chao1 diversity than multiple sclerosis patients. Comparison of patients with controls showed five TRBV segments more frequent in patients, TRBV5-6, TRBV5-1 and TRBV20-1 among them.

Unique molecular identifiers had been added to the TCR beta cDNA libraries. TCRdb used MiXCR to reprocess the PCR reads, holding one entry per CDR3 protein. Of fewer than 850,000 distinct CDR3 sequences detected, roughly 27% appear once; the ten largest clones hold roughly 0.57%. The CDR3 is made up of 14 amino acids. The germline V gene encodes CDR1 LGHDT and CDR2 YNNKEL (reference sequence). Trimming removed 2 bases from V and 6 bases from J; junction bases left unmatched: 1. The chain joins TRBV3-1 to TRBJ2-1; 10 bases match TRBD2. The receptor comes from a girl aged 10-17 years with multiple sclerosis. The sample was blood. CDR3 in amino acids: CASSQLAGANEQFF. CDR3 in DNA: TGTGCCAGCAGCCAACTAGCGGGAGCCAATGAGCAGTTCTTC.